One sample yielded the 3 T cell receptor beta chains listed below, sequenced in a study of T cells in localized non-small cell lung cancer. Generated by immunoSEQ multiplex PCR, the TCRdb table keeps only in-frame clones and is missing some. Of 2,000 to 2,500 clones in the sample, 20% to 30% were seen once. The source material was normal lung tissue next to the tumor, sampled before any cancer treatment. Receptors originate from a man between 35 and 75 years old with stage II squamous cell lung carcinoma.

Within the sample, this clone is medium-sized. CDR3 sequence (DNA): TGTGCCAGCAGCTTCGGGAACACCGCCTACGAGCAGTACTTC. This codes for CASSFGNTAYEQYF. The genes are TRBV11-3 and TRBJ2-7; a possible D gene is TRBD2 (5 bases). This CDR3 has 14 amino acids. Germline-derived CDR1 and CDR2 are SGHNT and YENEEA. With 3 bases removed from V and 2 bases from J, the gap between germline ends came to 11 bases.

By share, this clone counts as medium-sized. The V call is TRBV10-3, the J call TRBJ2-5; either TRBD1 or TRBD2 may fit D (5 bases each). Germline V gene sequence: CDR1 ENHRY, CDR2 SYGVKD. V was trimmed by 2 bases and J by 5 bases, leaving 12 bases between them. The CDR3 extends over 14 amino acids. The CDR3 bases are TGTGCCATCAGTGAGCCTAAAGAGGGGGAGACCCAGTACTTC. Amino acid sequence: CAISEPKEGETQYF.

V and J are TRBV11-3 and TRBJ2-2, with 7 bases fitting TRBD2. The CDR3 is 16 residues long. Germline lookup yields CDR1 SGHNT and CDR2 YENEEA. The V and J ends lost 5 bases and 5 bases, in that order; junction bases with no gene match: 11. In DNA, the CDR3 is TGTGCCAGCAGCCAAGGTCGGGGAGGGCCGACCGGGGAGCTGTTTTTT. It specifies CASSQGRGGPTGELFF.